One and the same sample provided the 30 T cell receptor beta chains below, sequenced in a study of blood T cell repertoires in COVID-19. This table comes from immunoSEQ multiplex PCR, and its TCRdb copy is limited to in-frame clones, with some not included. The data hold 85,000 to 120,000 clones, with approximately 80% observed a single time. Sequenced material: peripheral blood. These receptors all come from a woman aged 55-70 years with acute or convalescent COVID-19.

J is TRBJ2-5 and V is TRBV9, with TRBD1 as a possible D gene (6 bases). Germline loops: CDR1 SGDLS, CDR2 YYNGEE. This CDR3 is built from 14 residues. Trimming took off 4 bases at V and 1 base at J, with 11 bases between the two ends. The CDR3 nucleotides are TGTGCCAGCAGCCCGAGGACAGTCCAAGAGACCCAGTACTTC. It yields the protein CASSPRTVQETQYF.

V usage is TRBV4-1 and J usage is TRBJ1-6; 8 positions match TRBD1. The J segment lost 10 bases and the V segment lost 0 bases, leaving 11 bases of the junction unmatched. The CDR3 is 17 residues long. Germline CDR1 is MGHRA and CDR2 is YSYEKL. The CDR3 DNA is TGCGCCAGCAGCCAAGATTTCGGACAGGGCAACAAGTCACCCCTCCACTTT. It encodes CASSQDFGQGNKSPLHF.

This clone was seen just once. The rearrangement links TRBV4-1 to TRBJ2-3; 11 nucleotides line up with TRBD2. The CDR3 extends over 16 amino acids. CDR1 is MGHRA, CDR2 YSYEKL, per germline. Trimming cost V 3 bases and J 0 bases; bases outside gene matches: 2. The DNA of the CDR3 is TGCGCCAGCAGCCAGAGACTAGCGGGGAGCACAGATACGCAGTATTTT. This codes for CASSQRLAGSTDTQYF.

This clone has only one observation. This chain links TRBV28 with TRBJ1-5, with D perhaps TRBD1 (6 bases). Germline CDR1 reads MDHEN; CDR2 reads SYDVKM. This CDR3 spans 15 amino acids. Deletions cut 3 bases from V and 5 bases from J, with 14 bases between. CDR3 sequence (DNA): TGTGCCAGCAGTTTCTCCCAGGGGCGCCATCAGCCCCAGCATTTT. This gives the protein CASSFSQGRHQPQHF. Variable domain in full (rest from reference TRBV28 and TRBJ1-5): DVKVTQSSRYLVKRTGEKVFLECVQDMDHENMFWYRQDPGLGLRLIYFSYDVKMKEKGDIPEGYSVSREKKERFSLILESASTNQTSMYLCASSFSQGRHQPQHFGDGTRLSIL.

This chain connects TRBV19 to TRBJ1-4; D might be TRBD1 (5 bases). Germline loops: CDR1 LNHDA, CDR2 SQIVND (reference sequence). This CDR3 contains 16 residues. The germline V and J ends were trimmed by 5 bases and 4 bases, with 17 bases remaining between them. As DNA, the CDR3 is TGTGCCAGTAGTTCCCGGCCCGGCAGGGTTAATGAAAAACTGTTTTTT. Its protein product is CASSSRPGRVNEKLFF.

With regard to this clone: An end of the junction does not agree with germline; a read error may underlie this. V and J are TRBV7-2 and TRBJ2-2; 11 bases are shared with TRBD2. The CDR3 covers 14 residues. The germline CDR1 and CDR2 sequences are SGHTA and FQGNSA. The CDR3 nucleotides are TGTGCCAGCAGCCTAGCGGGAGGAGCCGGGGAGCTGTTTTTT. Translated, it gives CASSLAGGAGELFF.

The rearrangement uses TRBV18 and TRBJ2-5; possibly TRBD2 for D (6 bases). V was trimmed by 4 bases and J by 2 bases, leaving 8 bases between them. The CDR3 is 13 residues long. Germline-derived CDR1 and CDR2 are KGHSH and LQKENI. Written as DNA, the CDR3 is TGTGCCAGCTCACGGGACTTACAAGAGACCCAGTACTTC. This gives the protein CASSRDLQETQYF.

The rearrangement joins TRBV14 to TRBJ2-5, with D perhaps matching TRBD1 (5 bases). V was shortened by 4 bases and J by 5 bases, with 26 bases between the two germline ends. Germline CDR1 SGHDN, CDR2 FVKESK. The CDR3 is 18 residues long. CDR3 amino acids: CASSRPFKGKGRVETQYF. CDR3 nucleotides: TGTGCCAGCAGCCGCCCGTTTAAGGGGAAGGGGCGCGTCGAGACCCAGTACTTC.

The CDR3: CSVNRDRSYEQYF. As DNA, the CDR3 is TGCAGCGTGAACCGGGACAGGTCCTACGAGCAGTACTTC. The chain has TRBV29-1 and TRBJ2-7, with TRBD1 matching over 8 bases. V gave up 6 bases and J gave up 1 base; unmatched junction bases: 5. CDR3 length: 13 amino acids. The V gene's germline CDR1 is SQVTM and CDR2 ANQGSEA.

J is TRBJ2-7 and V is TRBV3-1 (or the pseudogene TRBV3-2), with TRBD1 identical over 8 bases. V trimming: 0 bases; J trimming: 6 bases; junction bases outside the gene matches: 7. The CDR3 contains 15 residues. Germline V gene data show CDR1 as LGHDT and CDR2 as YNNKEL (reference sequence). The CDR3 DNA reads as TGTGCCAGCAGCCAAGATTCGGGACAGGAGGGCGAGCAGTACTTC. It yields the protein CASSQDSGQEGEQYF.

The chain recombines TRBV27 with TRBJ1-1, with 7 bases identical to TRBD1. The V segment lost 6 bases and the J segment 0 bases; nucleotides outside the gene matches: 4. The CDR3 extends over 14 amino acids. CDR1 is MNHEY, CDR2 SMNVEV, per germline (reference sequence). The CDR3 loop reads CASRPGQVNTEAFF. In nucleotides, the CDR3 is TGTGCCAGCAGGCCCGGACAGGTGAACACTGAAGCTTTCTTT.

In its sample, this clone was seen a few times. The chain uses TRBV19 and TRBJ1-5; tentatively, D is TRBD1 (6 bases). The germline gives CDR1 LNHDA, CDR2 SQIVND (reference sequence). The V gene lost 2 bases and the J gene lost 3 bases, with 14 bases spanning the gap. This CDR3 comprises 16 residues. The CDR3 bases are TGTGCCAGTAGTATATGGGAGGGGGGGGACAATCAGCCCCAGCATTTT. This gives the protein CASSIWEGGDNQPQHF.

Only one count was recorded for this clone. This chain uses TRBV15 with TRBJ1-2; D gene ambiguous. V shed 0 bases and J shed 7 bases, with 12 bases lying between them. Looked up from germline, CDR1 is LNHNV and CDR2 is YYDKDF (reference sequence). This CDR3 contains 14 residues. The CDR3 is CATSREKRSFGYTF. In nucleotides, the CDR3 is TGTGCCACCAGCAGAGAAAAGCGCAGCTTTGGCTACACCTTC.

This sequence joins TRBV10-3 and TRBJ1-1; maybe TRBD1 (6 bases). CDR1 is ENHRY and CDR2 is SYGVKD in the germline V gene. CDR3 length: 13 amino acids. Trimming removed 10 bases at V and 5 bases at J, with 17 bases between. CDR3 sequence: CASQGSASTEAFF. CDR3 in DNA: TGTGCCAGTCAGGGGTCCGCCAGTACTGAAGCTTTCTTT.

The CDR3 nucleotides read TGTGCCAGTAGCGATACAGGGGACACTGAAGCTTTCTTT. As protein: CASSDTGDTEAFF. The genes are TRBV19 and TRBJ1-1, with 7 bases aligning to TRBD1. The trim removed 6 bases at V and 3 bases at J, leaving 4 bases unmatched. CDR1 and CDR2 from the germline V gene are LNHDA and SQIVND (reference sequence). The CDR3 covers 13 residues.

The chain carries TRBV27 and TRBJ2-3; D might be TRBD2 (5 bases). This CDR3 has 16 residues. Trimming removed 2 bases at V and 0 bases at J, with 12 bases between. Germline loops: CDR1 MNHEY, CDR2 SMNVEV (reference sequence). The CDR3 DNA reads TGTGCCAGCAGTTTACGGGAAACCCCTAGCACAGATACGCAGTATTTT. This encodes CASSLRETPSTDTQYF.

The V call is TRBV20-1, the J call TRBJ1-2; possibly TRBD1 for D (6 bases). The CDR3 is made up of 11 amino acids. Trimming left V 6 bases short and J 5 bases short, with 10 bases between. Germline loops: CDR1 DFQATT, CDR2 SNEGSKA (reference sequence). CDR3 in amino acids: CSAPQGYGYTF. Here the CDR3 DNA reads TGCAGTGCCCCTCAGGGGTATGGCTACACCTTC.

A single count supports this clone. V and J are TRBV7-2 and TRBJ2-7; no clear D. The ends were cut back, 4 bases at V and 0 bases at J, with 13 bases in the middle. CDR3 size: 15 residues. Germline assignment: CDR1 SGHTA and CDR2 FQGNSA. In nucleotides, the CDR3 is TGTGCCAGCAGCTCCCTAAAAGGAGACTCCTACGAGCAGTACTTC. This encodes CASSSLKGDSYEQYF. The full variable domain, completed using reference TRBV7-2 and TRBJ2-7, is GAGVSQSPSNKVTEKGKDVELRCDPISGHTALYWYRQSLGQGLEFLIYFQGNSAPDKSGLPSDRFSAERTGGSVSTLTIQRTQQEDSAVYLCASSSLKGDSYEQYFGPGTRLTVT.

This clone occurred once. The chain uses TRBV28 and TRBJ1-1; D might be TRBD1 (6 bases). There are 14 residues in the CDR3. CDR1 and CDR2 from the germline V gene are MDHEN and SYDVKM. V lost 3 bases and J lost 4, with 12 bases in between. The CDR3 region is CASSLLGARTEAFF. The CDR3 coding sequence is TGTGCCAGCAGTTTGTTGGGGGCGCGCACTGAAGCTTTCTTT.

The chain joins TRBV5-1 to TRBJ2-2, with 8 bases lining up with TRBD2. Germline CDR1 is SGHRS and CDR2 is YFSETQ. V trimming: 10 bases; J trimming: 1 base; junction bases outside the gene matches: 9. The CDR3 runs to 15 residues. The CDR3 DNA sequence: TGCGCCCGCGGGGCGGGGGGCCGGAACACCGGGGAGCTGTTTTTT. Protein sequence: CARGAGGRNTGELFF.

CDR3 amino acids: CASSPPDFPYEQYF. The CDR3 DNA follows: TGTGCCAGCTCACCACCGGACTTCCCGTACGAGCAGTACTTC. The chain has TRBV18 and TRBJ2-7; D is possibly TRBD2 (5 bases). Trimming cost V 0 bases and J 4 bases, with 10 bases left between them. Germline CDR1 reads KGHSH; CDR2 reads LQKENI. The CDR3 extends over 14 amino acids.

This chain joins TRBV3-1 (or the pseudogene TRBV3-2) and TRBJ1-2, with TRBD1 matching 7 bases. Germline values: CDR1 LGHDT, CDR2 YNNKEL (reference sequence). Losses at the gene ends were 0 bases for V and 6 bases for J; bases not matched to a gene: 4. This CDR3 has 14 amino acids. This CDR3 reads CASSQEGQMNGYTF. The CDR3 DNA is TGTGCCAGCAGCCAAGAGGGACAGATGAATGGCTACACCTTC.

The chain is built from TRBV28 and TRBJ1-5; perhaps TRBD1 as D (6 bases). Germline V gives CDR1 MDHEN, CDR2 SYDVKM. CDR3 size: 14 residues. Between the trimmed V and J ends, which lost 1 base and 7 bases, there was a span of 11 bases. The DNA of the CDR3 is TGTGCCAGCAGTTTATCAAACAGGGCCCAGCCCCAGCATTTT. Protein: CASSLSNRAQPQHF.

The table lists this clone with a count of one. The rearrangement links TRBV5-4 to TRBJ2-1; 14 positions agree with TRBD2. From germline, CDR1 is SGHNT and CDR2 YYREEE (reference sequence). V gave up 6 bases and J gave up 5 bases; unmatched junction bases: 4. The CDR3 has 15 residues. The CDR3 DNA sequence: TGTGCCAGCACCTCGGGACTAGCGGGGGACAATGAGCAGTTCTTC. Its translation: CASTSGLAGDNEQFF.

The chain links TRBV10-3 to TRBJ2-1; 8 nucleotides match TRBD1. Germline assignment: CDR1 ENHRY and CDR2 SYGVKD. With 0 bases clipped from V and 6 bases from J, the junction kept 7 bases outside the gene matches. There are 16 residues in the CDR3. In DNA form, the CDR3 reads TGTGCCATCAGTGAGTCCGGGGACAGGTCCGGCAATGAGCAGTTCTTC. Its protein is CAISESGDRSGNEQFF.

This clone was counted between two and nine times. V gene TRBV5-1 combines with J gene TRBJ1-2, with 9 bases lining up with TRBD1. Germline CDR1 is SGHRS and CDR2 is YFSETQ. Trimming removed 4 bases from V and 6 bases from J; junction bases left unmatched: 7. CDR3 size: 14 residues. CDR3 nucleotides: TGCGCCAGCAGCAGAAACCGGGACAGGGATGGCTACACCTTC. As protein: CASSRNRDRDGYTF.

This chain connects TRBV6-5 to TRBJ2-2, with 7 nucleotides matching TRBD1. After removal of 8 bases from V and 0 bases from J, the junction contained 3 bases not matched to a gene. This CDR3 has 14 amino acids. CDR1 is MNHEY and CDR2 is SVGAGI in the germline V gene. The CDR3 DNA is TGTGCCAGCGGGACAGTTCCGAACACCGGGGAGCTGTTTTTT. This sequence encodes CASGTVPNTGELFF.

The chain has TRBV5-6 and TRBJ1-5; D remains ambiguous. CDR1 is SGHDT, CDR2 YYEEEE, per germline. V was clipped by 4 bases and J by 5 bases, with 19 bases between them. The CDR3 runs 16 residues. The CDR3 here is CASSPNSGAPHQPQHF. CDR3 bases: TGTGCCAGCAGCCCCAACTCGGGAGCCCCTCATCAGCCCCAGCATTTT.

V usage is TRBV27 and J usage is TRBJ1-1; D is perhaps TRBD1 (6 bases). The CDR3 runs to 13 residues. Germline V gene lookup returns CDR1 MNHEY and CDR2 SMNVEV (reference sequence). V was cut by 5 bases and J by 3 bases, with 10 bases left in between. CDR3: CASSLRQDTEAFF. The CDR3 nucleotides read TGTGCCAGCAGTCTTAGACAGGACACTGAAGCTTTCTTT.

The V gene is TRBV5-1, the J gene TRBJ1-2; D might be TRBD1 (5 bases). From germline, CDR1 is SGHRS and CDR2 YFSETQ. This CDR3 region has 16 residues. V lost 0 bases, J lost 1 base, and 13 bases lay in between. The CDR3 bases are TGCGCCAGCAGCTTGGAGGCGGGGGGTCTTAACTATGGCTACACCTTC. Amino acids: CASSLEAGGLNYGYTF. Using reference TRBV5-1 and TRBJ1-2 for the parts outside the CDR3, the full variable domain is KAGVTQTPRYLIKTRGQQVTLSCSPISGHRSVSWYQQTPGQGLQFLFEYFSETQRNKGNFPGRFSGRQFSNSRSEMNVSTLELGDSALYLCASSLEAGGLNYGYTFGSGTRLTVV.